The clone carrying this TCR beta chain was observed a handful of times. What it binds is not known. These data originate in a study of CD8 T cells in ankylosing spondylitis. Findings of the study overall: Earlier reports found some motif variants in synovial fluid and blood in reactive arthritis. CD8+ by phenotype, disease-linked clones were relatively rare in peripheral blood. Apparently characteristic of ankylosing spondylitis blood was a TCR beta motif (roughly eight highly homologous variants).

TCRdb called the 5' RACE reads again in MiXCR, with one record for every CDR3 protein. The sample contains 300,000 to 350,000 distinct CDR3 sequences, 9.5% to 13% of which appear only once. Trimming took off 2 bases at V and 6 bases at J, with 10 bases between the two ends. The germline V gene encodes CDR1 KGHSH and CDR2 LQKENI. The CDR3 is made up of 13 amino acids. Sequencing was carried out using blood, either unsorted or a sorted T cell fraction (not recorded which). This TCR was recovered from a female donor with ankylosing spondylitis or in good health (not recorded which). V is TRBV18 and J is TRBJ1-2, with D tentatively TRBD1 (6 bases). CDR3 sequence reads: CASSPARGDGYTF. The DNA of the CDR3 is TGTGCCAGCTCACCAGCCAGGGGCGATGGCTACACCTTC.